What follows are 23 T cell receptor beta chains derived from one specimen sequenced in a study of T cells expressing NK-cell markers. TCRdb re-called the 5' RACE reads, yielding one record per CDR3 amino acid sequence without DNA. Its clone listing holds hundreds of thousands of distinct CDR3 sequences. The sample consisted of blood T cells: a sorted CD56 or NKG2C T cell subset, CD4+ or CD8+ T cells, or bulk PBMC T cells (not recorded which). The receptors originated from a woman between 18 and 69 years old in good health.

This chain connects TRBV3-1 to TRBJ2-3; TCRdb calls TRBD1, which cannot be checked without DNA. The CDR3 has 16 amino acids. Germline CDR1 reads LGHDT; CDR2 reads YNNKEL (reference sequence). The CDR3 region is CASSPVTSAPGDTQYF.

CDR3 sequence: CASSPRWAAHYNEQFF. The V gene is TRBV6-2 or TRBV6-3, the J gene TRBJ2-1; no DNA is available, so the TRBD1 call from TCRdb remains unchecked. The CDR3 runs 16 residues. CDR1 MNHEY and CDR2 SVGEGT come from the germline V gene.

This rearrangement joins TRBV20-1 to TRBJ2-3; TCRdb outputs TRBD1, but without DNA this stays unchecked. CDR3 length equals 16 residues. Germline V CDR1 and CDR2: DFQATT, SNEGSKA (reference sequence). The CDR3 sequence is CSARDLEGGISDTQYF.

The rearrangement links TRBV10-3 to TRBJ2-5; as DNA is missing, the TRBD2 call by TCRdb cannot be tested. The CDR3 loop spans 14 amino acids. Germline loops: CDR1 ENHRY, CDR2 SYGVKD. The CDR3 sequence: CAISGGTGEETQYF.

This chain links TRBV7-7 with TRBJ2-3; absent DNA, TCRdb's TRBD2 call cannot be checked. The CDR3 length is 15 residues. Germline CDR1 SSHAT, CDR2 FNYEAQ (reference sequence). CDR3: CASSKLLAGVDTQYF.

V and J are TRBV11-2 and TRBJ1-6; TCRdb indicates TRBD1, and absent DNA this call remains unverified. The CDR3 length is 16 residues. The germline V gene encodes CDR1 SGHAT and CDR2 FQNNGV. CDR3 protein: CASTRGVRDRGSPLHF.

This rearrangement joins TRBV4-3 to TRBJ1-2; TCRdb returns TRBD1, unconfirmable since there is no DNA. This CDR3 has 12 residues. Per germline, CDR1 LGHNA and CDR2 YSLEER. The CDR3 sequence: CASSQGDYGYTF.

This CDR3 reads CASSFTREGEQFF. J is TRBJ2-1 and V is TRBV12-3 or TRBV12-4; TCRdb indicates TRBD1, and absent DNA this call remains unverified. CDR3 length: 13 residues.

This CDR3 reads CASRGLRTGPGANSPLHF. The rearrangement links TRBV19 to TRBJ1-6; the TCRdb call, TRBD1, lacks DNA for checking. Germline CDR1 and CDR2: LNHDA and SQIVND (reference sequence). This CDR3 is 18 amino acids long.

The CDR3 reads CASLREGRTDTQYF. The gene calls are TRBV5-4 and TRBJ2-3; TCRdb selects TRBD2, and the lack of DNA leaves this call unchecked. Germline V CDR1 and CDR2: SGHNT, YYREEE (reference sequence). The CDR3 is 14 amino acids.

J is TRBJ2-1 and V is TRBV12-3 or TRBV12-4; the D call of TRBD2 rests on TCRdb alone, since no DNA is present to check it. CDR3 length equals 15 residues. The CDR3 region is CASSQRSSSYNEQFF.

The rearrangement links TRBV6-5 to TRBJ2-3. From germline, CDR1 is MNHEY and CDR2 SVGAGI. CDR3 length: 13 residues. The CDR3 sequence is CASSYPARGTQYF.

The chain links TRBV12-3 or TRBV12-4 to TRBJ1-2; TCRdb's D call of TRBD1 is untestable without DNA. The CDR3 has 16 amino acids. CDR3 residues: CASSLRGTGSYYGYTF.

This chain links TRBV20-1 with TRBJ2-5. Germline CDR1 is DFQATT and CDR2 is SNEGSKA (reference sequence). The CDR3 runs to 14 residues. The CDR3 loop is CSARSTDPQETQYF.

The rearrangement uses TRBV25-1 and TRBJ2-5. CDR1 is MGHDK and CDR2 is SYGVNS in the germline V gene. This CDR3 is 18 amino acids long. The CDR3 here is CASSECRNSEARVETQYF.

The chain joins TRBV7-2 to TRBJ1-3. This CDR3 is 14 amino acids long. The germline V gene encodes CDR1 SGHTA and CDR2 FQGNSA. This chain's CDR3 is CASSHLGGGNTIYF.

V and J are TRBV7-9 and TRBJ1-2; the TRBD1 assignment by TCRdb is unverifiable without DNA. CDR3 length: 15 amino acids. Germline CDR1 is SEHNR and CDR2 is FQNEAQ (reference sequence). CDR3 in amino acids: CASSLVAGTSRGYTF.

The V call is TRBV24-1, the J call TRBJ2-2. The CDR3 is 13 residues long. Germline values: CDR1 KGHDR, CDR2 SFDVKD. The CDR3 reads CATSEHNTGELFF.

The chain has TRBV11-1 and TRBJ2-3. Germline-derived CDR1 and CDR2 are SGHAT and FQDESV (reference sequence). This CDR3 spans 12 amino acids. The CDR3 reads CASSLDRNTQYF.

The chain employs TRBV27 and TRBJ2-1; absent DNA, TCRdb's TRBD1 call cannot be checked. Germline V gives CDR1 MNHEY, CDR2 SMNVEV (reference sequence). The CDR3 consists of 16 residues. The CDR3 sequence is CASSLRRQGAHLEQFF.

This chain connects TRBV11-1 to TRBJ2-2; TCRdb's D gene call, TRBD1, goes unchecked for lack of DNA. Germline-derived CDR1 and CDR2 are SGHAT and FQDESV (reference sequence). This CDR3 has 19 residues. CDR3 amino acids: CASSLLSRGAAVNTGELFF.

CDR3 loop: CASSIPGRGHQPQHF. This rearrangement joins TRBV19 to TRBJ1-5; TCRdb reports TRBD1, a call that lacks DNA to check it against. This CDR3 is 15 amino acids long. CDR1 is LNHDA and CDR2 is SQIVND in the germline V gene (reference sequence).

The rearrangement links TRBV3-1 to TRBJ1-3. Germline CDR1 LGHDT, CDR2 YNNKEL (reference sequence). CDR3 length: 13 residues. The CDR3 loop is CASSQTSGNTIYF. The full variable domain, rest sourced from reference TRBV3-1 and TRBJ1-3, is DTAVSQTPKYLVTQMGNDKSIKCEQNLGHDTMYWYKQDSKKFLKIMFSYNNKELIINETVPNRFSPKSPDKAHLNLHINSLELGDSAVYFCASSQTSGNTIYFGEGSWLTVV.